The rows below give T cell receptor beta chains drawn from one sample of a study of T cell responses to AZD1222 COVID-19 vaccine. The method was immunoSEQ multiplex PCR; TCRdb's version includes in-frame clones alone and lacks a portion of them. The sample consists of some 93,000 clones, approximately 87% of them appearing once. The sample here was peripheral blood, taken 28 days after the second AZD1222 dose. These receptors were taken from an adult who received the AZD1222 COVID-19 vaccine. Both conserved end residues are part of each CDR3. The D gene is left open where the match is weak. Size is stated for part of the rows, as once, few or many counts, or as a class when the clone is expanded.

d_call	v_call	j_call	clone_size	cdr3_aa
.	TRBV7-3	TRBJ1-1	.	CASSLGGTGLAAEAFF
.	TRBV27	TRBJ2-1	.	CASSYYSYNEQFF
.	TRBV5-1	TRBJ1-1	.	CASSLESGNTEAFF
.	TRBV5-6	TRBJ2-7	.	CASTPGLHYEQYF
.	TRBV27	TRBJ2-5	.	CASRRGPIRETQYF
.	TRBV2	TRBJ1-1	.	CASSEAGRFTEAFF
.	TRBV4-3	TRBJ1-1	few	CASSEDSAPWLNTEAFF
TRBD1	TRBV27	TRBJ1-3	.	CASSLLGTAFSGNTIYF
TRBD1	TRBV18	TRBJ2-7	.	CANSQTGVVYEQYF
.	TRBV19	TRBJ1-5	.	CASSIVLGGAGNQPQHF
TRBD1	TRBV19	TRBJ1-6	.	CASRRDSRGGPLHF
TRBD2	TRBV9	TRBJ2-7	.	CASSEGTSGGYEQYF
.	TRBV6-5	TRBJ1-2	.	CASSYTPTGLDYGYTF
.	TRBV30	TRBJ1-4	.	CAWEWARGEKLFF
.	TRBV19	TRBJ2-6	few	CASSWGALGANVLTF
.	TRBV9	TRBJ2-1	.	CASSVVPAPGAGSNEQFF
.	TRBV9	TRBJ2-5	.	CASSGDGKTQYF
.	TRBV6-5	TRBJ2-7	.	CASTSGYESYEQYF
.	TRBV6-1	TRBJ2-3	.	CASSEPGKGADTQYF
TRBD1	TRBV18	TRBJ1-2	.	CASSSSRTGWAYGYTF
TRBD2	TRBV4-2	TRBJ2-3	.	CASSADFGAGGPVFGDTQYF
TRBD1	TRBV13	TRBJ2-7	.	CASSLGGQVTYEQYF
.	TRBV14	TRBJ2-1	.	CASSSSGGSQQFF
.	TRBV5-1	TRBJ2-5	.	CASSPSGGQETQYF
TRBD1	TRBV6-4	TRBJ1-1	.	CASSGDRVKTEAFF
.	TRBV21-1	TRBJ2-5	.	CASFRGTVQETQYF
TRBD1	TRBV25-1	TRBJ1-2	.	CASCPGEGAHYGYTF
.	TRBV5-8	TRBJ1-6	.	CASRSRESYNSPLHF
TRBD1	TRBV7-8	TRBJ1-2	.	CASSTGAGGYGYTF
.	TRBV28	TRBJ1-4	.	CASSLLTATNEKLFF
.	TRBV5-1	TRBJ1-5	.	CASSLEGRDFDQPQHF
.	TRBV12-3/TRBV12-4	TRBJ1-5	few	CASSLEVVKPQHF
.	TRBV11-2	TRBJ1-6	few	CASRLTDGNSPLHF
.	TRBV11-3	TRBJ2-3	.	CASSLEGVGNSDTQYF
.	TRBV6-5	TRBJ2-3	once	CASSYSGIDTQYF
.	TRBV28	TRBJ1-5	few	CASSFQQGEGQPQHF
.	TRBV18	TRBJ2-3	.	CASSPSGTYSTDTQYF
.	TRBV20-1	TRBJ2-1	.	CSARDWNEQFF